This TCR beta chain was sequenced in a study of blood T cell repertoires in COVID-19. For the study at large: The origin of the acute and convalescent COVID-19 samples was the United States, Italy and Spain. PBMCs, B-cell-depleted T cells, or T cells were the source of the cDNA or gDNA that made up the material.

V lost 1 base and J lost 12, with 13 bases in between. Germline CDR1 and CDR2: SEHNR and FQNEAQ (reference sequence). This CDR3 is built from 12 residues. In the authors' workflow: By means of reference gene primer amplification, nucleated cell counts were estimated. The repertoire was sequenced with immunoSEQ multiplex PCR; TCRdb's copy has only in-frame clones and lacks some. The D gene and trimming were derived from the DNA, and the V and J assignments and clone size from that table. The profile shows about 97,000 clones, about 84% of them singletons. This sequence originates from a man in his fifties or sixties with acute or convalescent COVID-19. This chain links TRBV7-9 with TRBJ2-7; D is perhaps TRBD2 (5 bases). The sequencing input was peripheral blood. As DNA, the CDR3 is TGTGCCAGCAGCTTAGGCGGGTCCGCCGGGTACTTC. Translated: CASSLGGSAGYF.